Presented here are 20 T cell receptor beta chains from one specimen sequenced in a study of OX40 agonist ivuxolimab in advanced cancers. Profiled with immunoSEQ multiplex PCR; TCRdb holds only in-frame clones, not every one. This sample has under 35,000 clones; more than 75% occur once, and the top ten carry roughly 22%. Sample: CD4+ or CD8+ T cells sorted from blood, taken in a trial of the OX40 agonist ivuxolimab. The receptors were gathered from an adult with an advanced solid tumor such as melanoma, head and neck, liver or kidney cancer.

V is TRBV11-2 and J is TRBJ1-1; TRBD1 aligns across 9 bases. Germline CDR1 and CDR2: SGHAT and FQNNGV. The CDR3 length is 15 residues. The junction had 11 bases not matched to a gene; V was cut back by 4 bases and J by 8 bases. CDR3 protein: CASSSSGQGRGEAFF. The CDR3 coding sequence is TGTGCCAGCAGCTCCTCTGGACAGGGGAGGGGGGAAGCTTTCTTT.

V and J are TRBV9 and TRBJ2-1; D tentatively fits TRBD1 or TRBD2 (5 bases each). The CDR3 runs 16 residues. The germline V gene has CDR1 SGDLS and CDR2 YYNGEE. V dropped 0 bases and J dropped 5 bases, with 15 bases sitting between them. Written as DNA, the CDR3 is TGTGCCAGCAGCGTAGCTAGCAGGGTGGCAGACAATGAGCAGTTCTTC. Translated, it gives CASSVASRVADNEQFF.

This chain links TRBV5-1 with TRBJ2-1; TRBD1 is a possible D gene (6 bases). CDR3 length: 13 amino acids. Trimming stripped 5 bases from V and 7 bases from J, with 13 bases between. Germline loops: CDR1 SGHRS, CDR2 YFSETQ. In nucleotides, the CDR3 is TGCGCCAGCAGTCCCAAAGGGGGAAATGAGCAGTTCTTC. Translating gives CASSPKGGNEQFF.

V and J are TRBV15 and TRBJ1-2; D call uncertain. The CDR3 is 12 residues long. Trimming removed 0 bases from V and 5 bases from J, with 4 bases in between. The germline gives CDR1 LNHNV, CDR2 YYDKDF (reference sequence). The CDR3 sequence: CATSRDRYGYTF. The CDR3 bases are TGTGCCACCAGCAGAGACAGATATGGCTACACCTTC.

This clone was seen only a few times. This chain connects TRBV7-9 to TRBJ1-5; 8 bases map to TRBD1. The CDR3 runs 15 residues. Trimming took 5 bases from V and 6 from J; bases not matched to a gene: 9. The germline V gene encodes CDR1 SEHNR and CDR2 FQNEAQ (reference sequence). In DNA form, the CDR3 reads TGTGCCAGCAGCCCGACAGGGGTACAGGGTCAGCCCCAGCATTTT. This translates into CASSPTGVQGQPQHF. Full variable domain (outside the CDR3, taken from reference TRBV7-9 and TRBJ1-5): DTGVSQNPRHKITKRGQNVTFRCDPISEHNRLYWYRQTLGQGPEFLTYFQNEAQLEKSRLLSDRFSAERPKGSFSTLEIQRTEQGDSAMYLCASSPTGVQGQPQHFGDGTRLSIL.

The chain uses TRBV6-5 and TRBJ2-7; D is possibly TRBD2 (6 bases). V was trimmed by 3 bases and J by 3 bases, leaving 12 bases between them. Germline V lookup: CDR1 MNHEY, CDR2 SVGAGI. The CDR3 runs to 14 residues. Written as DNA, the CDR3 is TGTGCCAGCAGTTATCGGGGGACCGGCTACGAGCAGTACTTC. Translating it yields CASSYRGTGYEQYF.

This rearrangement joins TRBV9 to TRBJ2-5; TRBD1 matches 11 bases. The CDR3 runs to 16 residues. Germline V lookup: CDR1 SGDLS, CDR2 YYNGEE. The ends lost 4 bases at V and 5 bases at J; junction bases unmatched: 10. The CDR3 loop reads CASSFRTGGAGETQYF. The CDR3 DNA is TGTGCCAGCAGCTTCCGGACAGGGGGCGCGGGGGAGACCCAGTACTTC.

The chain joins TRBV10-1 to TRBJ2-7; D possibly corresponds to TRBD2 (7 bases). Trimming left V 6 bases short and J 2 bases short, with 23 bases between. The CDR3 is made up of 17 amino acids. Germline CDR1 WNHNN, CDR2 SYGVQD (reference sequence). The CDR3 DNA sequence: TGCGCCAGCAGAGGGGGGGGGCATCGATCCCCCACCTACGAGCAGTACTTC. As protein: CASRGGGHRSPTYEQYF.

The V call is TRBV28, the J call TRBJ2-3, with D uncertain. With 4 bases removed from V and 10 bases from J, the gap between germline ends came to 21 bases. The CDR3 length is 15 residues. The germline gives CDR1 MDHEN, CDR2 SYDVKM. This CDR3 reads CASSYETPRVTAQYF. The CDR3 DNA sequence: TGTGCCAGCAGTTACGAGACTCCAAGAGTGACGGCGCAGTATTTT.

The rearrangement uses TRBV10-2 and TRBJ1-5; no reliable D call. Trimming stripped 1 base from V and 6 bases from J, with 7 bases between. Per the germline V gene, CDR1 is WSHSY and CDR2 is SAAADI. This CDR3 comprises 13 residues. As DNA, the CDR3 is TGCGCCAGCAGTGAGTTTGAGGGTCAGCCCCAGCATTTT. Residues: CASSEFEGQPQHF.

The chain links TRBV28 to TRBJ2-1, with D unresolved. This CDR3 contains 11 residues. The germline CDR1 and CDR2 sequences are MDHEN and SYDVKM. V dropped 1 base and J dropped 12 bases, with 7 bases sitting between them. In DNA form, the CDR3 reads TGTGCCAGCAGTTTATTTTGGTGGCAGTTCTTC. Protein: CASSLFWWQFF.

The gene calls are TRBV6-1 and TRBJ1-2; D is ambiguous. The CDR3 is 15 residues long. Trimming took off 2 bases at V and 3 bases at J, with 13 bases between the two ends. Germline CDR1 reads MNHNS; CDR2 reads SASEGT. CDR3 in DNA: TGTGCCAGCAGTGAATTGGGGATGGAGTACTATGGCTACACCTTC. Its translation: CASSELGMEYYGYTF.

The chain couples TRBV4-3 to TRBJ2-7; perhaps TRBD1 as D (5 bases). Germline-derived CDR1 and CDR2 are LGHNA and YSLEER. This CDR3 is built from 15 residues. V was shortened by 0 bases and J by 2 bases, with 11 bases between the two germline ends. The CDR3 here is CASSQEKGEPYEQYF. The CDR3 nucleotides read TGCGCCAGCAGCCAAGAAAAAGGGGAACCCTACGAGCAGTACTTC.

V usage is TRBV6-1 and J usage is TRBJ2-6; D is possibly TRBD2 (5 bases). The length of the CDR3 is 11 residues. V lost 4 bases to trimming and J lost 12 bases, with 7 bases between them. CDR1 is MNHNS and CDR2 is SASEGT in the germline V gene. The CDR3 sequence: CASSGESVLTF. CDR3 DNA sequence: TGTGCCAGCAGTGGGGAGAGCGTCCTGACTTTC.

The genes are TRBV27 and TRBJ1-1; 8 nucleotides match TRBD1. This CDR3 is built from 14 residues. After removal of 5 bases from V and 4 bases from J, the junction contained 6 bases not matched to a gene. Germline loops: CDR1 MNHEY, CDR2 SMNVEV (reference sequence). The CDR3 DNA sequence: TGTGCCAGCAGTCACCCGGACAGGGCCACTGAAGCTTTCTTT. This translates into CASSHPDRATEAFF.

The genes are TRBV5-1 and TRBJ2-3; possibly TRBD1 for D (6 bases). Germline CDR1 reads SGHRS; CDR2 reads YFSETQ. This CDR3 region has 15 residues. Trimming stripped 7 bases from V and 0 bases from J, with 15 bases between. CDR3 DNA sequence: TGCGCCAGCGGACAACAGGGCACTAGCACAGATACGCAGTATTTT. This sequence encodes CASGQQGTSTDTQYF.

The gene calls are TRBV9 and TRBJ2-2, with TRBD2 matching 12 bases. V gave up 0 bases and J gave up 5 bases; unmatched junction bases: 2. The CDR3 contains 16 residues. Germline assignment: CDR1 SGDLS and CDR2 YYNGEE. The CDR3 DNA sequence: TGTGCCAGCAGCGTAGGAACTAGCGGGAGGACCGGGGAGCTGTTTTTT. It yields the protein CASSVGTSGRTGELFF. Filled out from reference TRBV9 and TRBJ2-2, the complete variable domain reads DSGVTQTPKHLITATGQRVTLRCSPRSGDLSVYWYQQSLDQGLQFLIQYYNGEERAKGNILERFSAQQFPDLHSELNLSSLELGDSALYFCASSVGTSGRTGELFFGEGSRLTVL.

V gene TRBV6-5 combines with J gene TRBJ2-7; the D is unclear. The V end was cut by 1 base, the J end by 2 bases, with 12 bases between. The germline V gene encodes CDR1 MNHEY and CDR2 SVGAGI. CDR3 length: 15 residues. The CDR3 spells CASSYLGTQTYEQYF. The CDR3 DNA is TGTGCCAGCAGTTACTTGGGTACACAAACCTACGAGCAGTACTTC.

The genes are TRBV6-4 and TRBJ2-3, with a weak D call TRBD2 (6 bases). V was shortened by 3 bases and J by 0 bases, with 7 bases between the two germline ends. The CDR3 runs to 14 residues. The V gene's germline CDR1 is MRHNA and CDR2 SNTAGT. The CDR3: CASSESGSTDTQYF. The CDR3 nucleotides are TGTGCCAGCAGTGAAAGCGGGAGCACAGATACGCAGTATTTT.

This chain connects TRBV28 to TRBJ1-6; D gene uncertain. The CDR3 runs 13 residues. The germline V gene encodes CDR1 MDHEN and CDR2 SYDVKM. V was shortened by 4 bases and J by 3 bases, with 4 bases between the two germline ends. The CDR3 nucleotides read TGTGCCAGCAGTTCCAACTATAATTCACCCCTCCACTTT. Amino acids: CASSSNYNSPLHF.